This T cell receptor (beta chain) was obtained from a study of CD8+ T cells in alopecia areata. Turning to the study itself: Administration of oral tofacitinib to treated patients was at 5 to 10 mg twice daily.

Treatment indicated: oral pan-JAK inhibitor, 5-10 mg twice daily. Following RNA extraction, reverse transcription yielded cDNA that acted as the sequencing template. Repertoires were generated with immunoSEQ multiplex PCR, while TCRdb's copy carries only in-frame clones and drops some. Here the sample spans about 260,000 clones, 50% to 75% being singletons. A note on this clone: Its target is unknown.

Study conclusions and caveats: A large proportion of expanded lesional clones were detected persisting in scalp and blood during tofacitinib. Tofacitinib significantly brought down scalp clonality and expanded CD8+ clones among top 100. In patients, TCRs were shared less clearly than in mice, and HLA may possibly be involved.

The ends were cut back, 0 bases at V and 7 bases at J, with 7 bases in the middle. The germline V gene has CDR1 GTSNPN and CDR2 SVGIG (reference sequence). The CDR3 is made up of 11 amino acids. This TCR came from a human donor with alopecia areata. This specimen was CD4+ T cells sorted from blood, taken around week 52, from a patient treated with tofacitinib. The chain is built from TRBV30 and TRBJ2-7, with D hard to call. This CDR3 is CAWSVRREQYF. Here the CDR3 DNA reads TGTGCCTGGAGTGTAAGGCGGGAGCAGTACTTC.